This T cell receptor (beta chain) was sequenced during a study of cytomegalovirus exposure and HLA in healthy donors. Study-wide background: Later, an analysis reported that the 95 to 150 validation repertoires had used the same platform as the roughly 720 first-cohort repertoires.

As for this clone: Its cognate antigen is unknown.

General study results and limits: Three chains linked to CMV were shown in vitro to be specific for CMV antigens. Most observed TCR sequences were rare, whereas some public TCRs were detected in many donors.

The CDR3 spans 18 residues. V gave up 5 bases and J gave up 6 bases; unmatched junction bases: 19. From germline, CDR1 is SGHDT and CDR2 YYEEEE. Generated by immunoSEQ multiplex PCR, the TCRdb table keeps only in-frame clones and is missing some. In the table there are a few hundred thousand clones, 70% to 90% of which are singletons. The chain joins TRBV5-6 to TRBJ2-1; 8 bases line up with TRBD2. This receptor was identified in a woman aged 18-29 years in good health and CMV-seronegative. The sample taken for sequencing was PBMCs. CDR3 sequence (DNA): TGTGCCAGCAGTTCGCCCCGAGTGGAGCGGGAGACCCCCAATGAGCAGTTCTTC. As protein: CASSSPRVERETPNEQFF.